The 9 T cell receptor beta chains presented below share a single source sample, sequenced in a study of blood T cell repertoires in COVID-19. Sequencing used immunoSEQ multiplex PCR; TCRdb keeps in-frame clones, though not all of them. The table shows 25,000 to 35,000 clones, with around four fifths occurring only once. The specimen was peripheral blood. The receptor set was obtained from a man of 80 years or more with acute or convalescent COVID-19.

The rearrangement joins TRBV6-2 or TRBV6-3 to TRBJ1-2, with D unresolved. V dropped 4 bases and J dropped 2 bases, with 8 bases sitting between them. The CDR3 runs to 13 residues. From germline, CDR1 is MNHEY and CDR2 SVGEGT. Written as DNA, the CDR3 is TGTGCCAGCAGTTCCCTATCGAACTATGGCTACACCTTC. It yields the protein CASSSLSNYGYTF.

The CDR3 spells CASSLSGQQNIQYF. CDR3 DNA sequence: TGCGCCAGCAGCCTTTCTGGACAGCAAAACATTCAGTACTTC. The chain employs TRBV4-1 and TRBJ2-4; D is perhaps TRBD1 (6 bases). CDR1 is MGHRA, CDR2 YSYEKL, per germline. The CDR3 runs to 14 residues. The germline V and J ends were trimmed by 4 bases and 5 bases, with 12 bases remaining between them.

V is TRBV12-3 or TRBV12-4 and J is TRBJ1-4; D not certain. The germline V and J ends were trimmed by 8 bases and 0 bases, with 7 bases remaining between them. The CDR3 contains 13 residues. This CDR3 reads CASGGATNEKLFF. In nucleotides, the CDR3 is TGTGCCAGCGGAGGTGCAACTAATGAAAAACTGTTTTTT.

This clone came up once. The chain recombines TRBV20-1 with TRBJ2-2; D gene unclear. Germline CDR1 and CDR2: DFQATT and SNEGSKA (reference sequence). This CDR3 has 13 amino acids. V gave up 3 bases and J gave up 0 bases, with 5 bases separating them. For the CDR3, the DNA is TGCAGTGCTAGTTCCTCGAACACCGGGGAGCTGTTTTTT. Protein sequence: CSASSSNTGELFF.

This sequence joins TRBV30 and TRBJ2-7; D may be TRBD2 (6 bases). CDR1 and CDR2 from the germline V gene are GTSNPN and SVGIG (reference sequence). The CDR3 consists of 14 residues. V was trimmed by 0 bases and J by 0 bases, leaving 9 bases between them. CDR3 sequence (DNA): TGTGCCTGGAGTGTTACGGGAGACTCCTACGAGCAGTACTTC. Translating it yields CAWSVTGDSYEQYF. Together with reference TRBV30 and TRBJ2-7, the CDR3 gives the full variable domain: SQTIHQWPATLVQPVGSPLSLECTVEGTSNPNLYWYRQAAGRGLQLLFYSVGIGQISSEVPQNLSASRPQDRQFILSSKKLLLSDSGFYLCAWSVTGDSYEQYFGPGTRLTVT.

J is TRBJ2-4 and V is TRBV4-1; no reliable D call. The V gene lost 1 base and the J gene lost 0 bases, with 10 bases spanning the gap. Germline CDR1 MGHRA, CDR2 YSYEKL. This CDR3 has 16 residues. CDR3 loop: CASSQGNSRAKNIQYF. The CDR3 DNA is TGCGCCAGCAGCCAAGGTAACAGCCGAGCCAAAAACATTCAGTACTTC.

The chain combines TRBV6-5 with TRBJ2-3; no definite D call. The CDR3 is made up of 13 amino acids. The V and J ends lost 8 bases and 2 bases respectively, with 11 bases between them. The germline gives CDR1 MNHEY, CDR2 SVGAGI. The CDR3 DNA is TGTGCCAGCGCGGATCCACCCACAGATACGCAGTATTTT. This encodes CASADPPTDTQYF.

This clone has only a few counts. The chain combines TRBV7-9 with TRBJ2-1; 8 positions agree with TRBD1. The junction had 9 bases not matched to a gene; V was cut back by 4 bases and J by 7 bases. The CDR3 is 15 amino acids. Germline lookup yields CDR1 SEHNR and CDR2 FQNEAQ (reference sequence). CDR3 nucleotide sequence: TGTGCCAGCAGCTCCAGACAGGGGAAATCGAATGAGCAGTTCTTC. It is translated as CASSSRQGKSNEQFF.

There are a few counts of this clone. The chain links TRBV3-1 (or the pseudogene TRBV3-2) to TRBJ1-2; D possibly corresponds to TRBD1 (5 bases). CDR3 size: 16 residues. The V end lost 4 bases, the J end lost 4 bases, and 19 bases lay between the germline ends. Germline values: CDR1 LGHDT, CDR2 YNNKEL (reference sequence). The CDR3 DNA reads as TGTGCCAGCAGCCTCTTGGGCCGCAGGGCCTTCTATGGCTACACCTTC. It encodes CASSLLGRRAFYGYTF.